This passage covers 5 T cell receptor beta chains from one sample sequenced in a study of CD8 T cells in Susac syndrome. RNA, at roughly 0.45 to 1 ug, was reverse transcribed with random hexamers. A single record per CDR3 protein comes from TCRdb applying MiXCR to the immunoSEQ multiplex PCR reads. The repertoire includes 150,000 to 200,000 distinct CDR3 sequences, about 96% of them detected once, and about 0.12% sits in the top ten. Material: CD4+ T cells from PBMCs. The receptors were gathered from a human donor with Susac syndrome.

V is TRBV5-1 and J is TRBJ2-5; no firm D call. V shed 6 bases and J shed 5 bases, with 8 bases lying between them. The germline V gene has CDR1 SGHRS and CDR2 YFSETQ. This CDR3 is built from 11 residues. The CDR3 loop reads CASTDGETQYF. CDR3 DNA: TGCGCCAGCACGGACGGTGAGACCCAGTACTTC.

This rearrangement joins TRBV5-4 to TRBJ2-3, with D tentatively TRBD1 (6 bases). The CDR3 spans 15 residues. Germline V gene sequence: CDR1 SGHNT, CDR2 YYREEE (reference sequence). V lost 5 bases and J lost 0, with 13 bases in between. CDR3 in amino acids: CASRQDRSSTDTQYF. CDR3 coding DNA: TGTGCCAGCAGACAAGACAGGAGCAGCACAGATACGCAGTATTTT.

The chain couples TRBV7-3 to TRBJ1-1; 8 bases match TRBD1. The CDR3 totals 13 residues. Germline V lookup: CDR1 SGHTA, CDR2 FQGTGA. V was clipped by 3 bases and J by 6 bases; unmatched bases: 3. DNA of the CDR3: TGTGCCAGCAGCTTCCAGGGGGCGTCTGAAGCTTTCTTT. Protein: CASSFQGASEAFF. Variable domain in full (rest from reference TRBV7-3 and TRBJ1-1): GAGVSQTPSNKVTEKGKYVELRCDPISGHTALYWYRQSLGQGPEFLIYFQGTGAADDSGLPNDRFFAVRPEGSVSTLKIQRTERGDSAVYLCASSFQGASEAFFGQGTRLTVV.

The rearrangement joins TRBV6-5 to TRBJ1-1; 9 nucleotides line up with TRBD1. Germline V gives CDR1 MNHEY, CDR2 SVGAGI. The CDR3 length is 16 residues. After removal of 6 bases from V and 1 base from J, the junction contained 9 bases not matched to a gene. The CDR3 DNA follows: TGTGCCAGCAGATTAATAACAGGGGGCGGGAACACTGAAGCTTTCTTT. As protein: CASRLITGGGNTEAFF.

The chain couples TRBV4-1 to TRBJ1-1; the match to TRBD1 covers 9 bases. Looked up from germline, CDR1 is MGHRA and CDR2 is YSYEKL. Trimming removed 4 bases from V and 0 bases from J; junction bases left unmatched: 6. The CDR3 length is 16 residues. The CDR3 coding sequence is TGCGCCAGCAGCCCAGGACAGGGGCCAATGAACACTGAAGCTTTCTTT. Amino acids: CASSPGQGPMNTEAFF.